These 18 T cell receptor beta chains originate from one sample sequenced in a study of OX40 agonist ivuxolimab in advanced cancers. Libraries were prepared by immunoSEQ multiplex PCR; TCRdb keeps only in-frame clonotypes and omits some of them. The table records more than 45,000 clones, roughly 81% of them present only once. Sequencing was performed on CD4+ or CD8+ T cells sorted from blood, taken in a trial of the OX40 agonist ivuxolimab. The source of these receptors is an adult with an advanced solid tumor such as melanoma, head and neck, liver or kidney cancer.

The genes are TRBV7-2 and TRBJ2-5; D gene ambiguous. The germline V gene encodes CDR1 SGHTA and CDR2 FQGNSA. The CDR3 is 12 residues long. Trimming removed 1 base at V and 5 bases at J, with 5 bases between. The CDR3 nucleotides read TGTGCCAGCAGCTTAGTAGTGGAGACCCAGTACTTC. Translation: CASSLVVETQYF.

V gene TRBV12-5 combines with J gene TRBJ2-7, with unresolved D. This CDR3 is 14 amino acids long. V was pared by 3 bases and J by 3 bases, with 12 bases between. Per the germline V gene, CDR1 is LGHNT and CDR2 is FRNRAP. For the CDR3, the DNA is TGTGCTAGTGGTTTAGACGGTCCTCTCTACGAGCAGTACTTC. Its translation is CASGLDGPLYEQYF.

Written as DNA, the CDR3 is TGTGCCAGCAGGGACGACAACACCGGGGAGCTGTTTTTT. Its translation is CASRDDNTGELFF. The chain combines TRBV2 with TRBJ2-2, with D uncertain. The CDR3 length is 13 residues. Trimming took off 6 bases at V and 2 bases at J, with 7 bases between the two ends. Germline lookup yields CDR1 SNHLY and CDR2 FYNNEI.

The chain links TRBV5-1 to TRBJ2-6; D assignment may be TRBD1 or TRBD2 (5 bases each). Germline CDR1 reads SGHRS; CDR2 reads YFSETQ. CDR3 length equals 17 residues. Trimming shortened V by 4 bases and J by 1 base, and 15 bases separated the two germline ends. The CDR3 region has the DNA TGCGCCAGCAGCCCGGGACCTACTAGATCTGGGGCCAACGTCCTGACTTTC. It codes for CASSPGPTRSGANVLTF.

The chain combines TRBV28 with TRBJ2-1; D unresolved. V shed 4 bases and J shed 4 bases, with 11 bases lying between them. From germline, CDR1 is MDHEN and CDR2 SYDVKM. This CDR3 region has 14 residues. The CDR3 protein is CASSSDTIYNEQFF. For the CDR3, the DNA is TGTGCCAGCAGTTCCGACACGATTTACAATGAGCAGTTCTTC.

The chain couples TRBV6-6 to TRBJ2-7; D is perhaps TRBD1 (5 bases). V gave up 2 bases and J gave up 9 bases, with 8 bases separating them. The CDR3 runs to 11 residues. In germline, CDR1 is MNHNY, CDR2 SVGAGI (reference sequence). The CDR3 region has the DNA TGTGCCAGCAGTTACGGGGCTGGGCAGTACTTC. Its translation: CASSYGAGQYF.

The chain combines TRBV29-1 with TRBJ1-2; 7 bases are a match to TRBD1. Germline V gene lookup returns CDR1 SQVTM and CDR2 ANQGSEA. J gave up 8 bases and V 7 bases, and 7 bases lay outside the gene matches. The CDR3 has 11 amino acids. The DNA for the CDR3 is TGCAGCGCCGACAGGGAAGGCGGCTACACCTTC. It encodes CSADREGGYTF. The whole variable domain, filled in from reference TRBV29-1 and TRBJ1-2, reads SAVISQKPSRDICQRGTSLTIQCQVDSQVTMMFWYRQQPGQSLTLIATANQGSEATYESGFVIDKFPISRPNLTFSTLTVSNMSPEDSSIYLCSADREGGYTFGSGTRLTVV.

This chain connects TRBV5-1 to TRBJ1-1; D call uncertain. Deletions cut 4 bases from V and 2 bases from J, with 12 bases between. The CDR3 is 14 residues long. Germline CDR1 SGHRS, CDR2 YFSETQ. CDR3 DNA sequence: TGCGCCAGCAGCCCTACCCCCCAAAACACTGAAGCTTTCTTT. It codes for CASSPTPQNTEAFF.

The table lists this clone with a few counts. This rearrangement joins TRBV2 to TRBJ1-1; D is uncertain. The germline V gene has CDR1 SNHLY and CDR2 FYNNEI. The CDR3 has 11 residues. The V end was cut by 3 bases, the J end by 8 bases, with 7 bases between. The CDR3 region has the DNA TGTGCCAGCAGTGATTTAGAAGAAGCTTTCTTT. It encodes CASSDLEEAFF.

This clone was found once. V usage is TRBV10-3 and J usage is TRBJ1-1; D is possibly TRBD1 (5 bases). Germline CDR1 and CDR2: ENHRY and SYGVKD. This CDR3 is 18 amino acids long. V was trimmed by 0 bases and J by 5 bases, leaving 22 bases between them. This CDR3 is CAISESGSLAGPETEAFF. The CDR3 bases are TGTGCCATCAGTGAGTCCGGCTCCCTGGCGGGGCCGGAGACTGAAGCTTTCTTT.

The chain is built from TRBV5-1 and TRBJ2-7, with 9 bases lining up with TRBD1. This CDR3 is 19 amino acids long. V lost 4 bases, J lost 3 bases, and 20 bases stayed unmatched. Germline assignment: CDR1 SGHRS and CDR2 YFSETQ. Here the CDR3 reads CASSPWTGVPSGDFYEQYF. The CDR3 nucleotides read TGCGCCAGCAGCCCATGGACAGGGGTCCCCTCGGGCGATTTCTACGAGCAGTACTTC.

This clone was counted once. V and J are TRBV9 and TRBJ2-2; D unresolved. Trimming cost V 0 bases and J 5 bases, with 11 bases left between them. The germline CDR1 and CDR2 sequences are SGDLS and YYNGEE. The CDR3 covers 15 residues. CDR3 DNA: TGTGCCAGCAGCGTAGCTTCCCTGGGGACCGGGGAGCTGTTTTTT. It yields the protein CASSVASLGTGELFF. The whole variable domain, filled in from reference TRBV9 and TRBJ2-2, reads DSGVTQTPKHLITATGQRVTLRCSPRSGDLSVYWYQQSLDQGLQFLIQYYNGEERAKGNILERFSAQQFPDLHSELNLSSLELGDSALYFCASSVASLGTGELFFGEGSRLTVL.

The chain uses TRBV18 and TRBJ2-3, with TRBD2 matching over 8 bases. This CDR3 has 15 residues. From germline, CDR1 is KGHSH and CDR2 LQKENI. V lost 0 bases and J lost 4; bases outside the gene matches: 3. The CDR3 DNA sequence: TGTGCCAGCTCACCACCGTCACTAGCGGCAGATACGCAGTATTTT. Its protein is CASSPPSLAADTQYF.

The rearrangement links TRBV21-1 to TRBJ2-1; the D call TRBD1 from the table was never checked on the DNA. TRBV21-1 is designated a pseudogene. CDR3 size: 14 residues. In DNA form, the CDR3 reads TGTGCCAGCAGCTCATTAGACAGGAAAGGTTTGCAGTTCTTC. It is translated as CASSSLDRKGLQFF.

This chain links TRBV7-3 with TRBJ2-1; D tentatively reads TRBD1 or TRBD2 (5 bases each). CDR3 size: 19 residues. The V gene lost 1 base and the J gene lost 8 bases, with 27 bases spanning the gap. CDR1 is SGHTA, CDR2 FQGTGA, per germline. CDR3 residues: CASSLIGRDPSPSVDEQFF. The CDR3 coding sequence is TGTGCCAGCAGCTTAATTGGACGGGACCCTTCCCCCAGTGTCGATGAGCAGTTCTTC.

The genes are TRBV28 and TRBJ1-5; tentatively, D is TRBD1 (5 bases). The germline gives CDR1 MDHEN, CDR2 SYDVKM. V lost 1 base and J lost 5, with 24 bases in between. The CDR3 is made up of 19 amino acids. CDR3 amino acids: CASSLSPGLGAHTDQPQHF. The CDR3 bases are TGTGCCAGCAGTTTATCCCCGGGACTTGGGGCTCACACTGATCAGCCCCAGCATTTT.

The CDR3 region has the DNA TGTGCCAGTAGTATCCCTTGGGGGAGGGGATTGAACACTGAAGCTTTCTTT. Translation gives CASSIPWGRGLNTEAFF. This rearrangement joins TRBV19 to TRBJ1-1; D might be TRBD1 (5 bases). Germline V lookup: CDR1 LNHDA, CDR2 SQIVND (reference sequence). The V gene lost 3 bases and the J gene lost 0 bases, with 17 bases spanning the gap. CDR3 length equals 17 residues.

V and J are TRBV7-2 and TRBJ2-1; 7 nucleotides align to TRBD2. After removal of 4 bases from V and 7 bases from J, the junction contained 16 bases not matched to a gene. The CDR3 consists of 17 residues. From germline, CDR1 is SGHTA and CDR2 FQGNSA. CDR3 coding DNA: TGTGCCAGCAGCTCCCTGGCGGGAGTATTGAAAGGGAATGAGCAGTTCTTC. It yields the protein CASSSLAGVLKGNEQFF.